Listed below are T cell receptor beta chains from one sample, sequenced in a study of graft-versus-host responses after intestinal transplantation. The data were produced by immunoSEQ multiplex PCR, yet TCRdb's version contains in-frame clones alone and is incomplete. The sample lists about 30,000 clones; about 80% were seen once. Here the sequenced sample was ileum tissue, taken 98 days after intestinal transplantation. These receptors were taken from a human patient who received an intestinal transplant, so some T cells may come from the graft donor. Each CDR3 is given with its conserved first and last residue. The D gene is left open where the match is weak. Size tells how often a clone was seen (once, few, many) or the class of an expanded clone, and some rows leave it out.

V: TRBV11-3; size: .; D: .; J: TRBJ1-2; CDR3: CASSLEGYRTTNYGYTF; DNA: TGTGCCAGCAGCTTAGAAGGGTACAGGACTACTAACTATGGCTACACCTTC
V: TRBV7-9; size: .; D: .; J: TRBJ1-2; CDR3: CASSPFGANYGYTF; DNA: TGTGCCAGCAGCCCATTCGGGGCTAACTATGGCTACACCTTC
V: TRBV6-1; size: once; D: .; J: TRBJ2-7; CDR3: CASSEESGDYEQYF; DNA: TGTGCCAGCAGTGAAGAATCAGGGGACTACGAGCAGTACTTC
V: TRBV10-2; size: .; D: TRBD2; J: TRBJ2-5; CDR3: CASSGTSGAAQYF; DNA: TGCGCCAGCAGTGGGACTAGCGGAGCGGCCCAGTACTTC
V: TRBV9; size: .; D: .; J: TRBJ1-6; CDR3: CASSADSGHNSPLHF; DNA: TGTGCCAGCAGCGCGGACAGCGGGCATAATTCACCCCTCCACTTT
V: TRBV7-9; size: .; D: TRBD2; J: TRBJ2-1; CDR3: CASSPGLAGARYNEQFF; DNA: TGTGCCAGCAGCCCTGGACTAGCGGGGGCCCGCTACAATGAGCAGTTCTTC
V: TRBV5-6; size: .; D: TRBD1; J: TRBJ2-2; CDR3: CASSLGQGFTGELFF; DNA: TGTGCCAGCAGCCTCGGACAGGGCTTTACCGGGGAGCTGTTTTTT
V: TRBV29-1; size: .; D: .; J: TRBJ1-1; CDR3: CSATWGRNTEAFF; DNA: TGCAGCGCCACGTGGGGTAGGAACACTGAAGCTTTCTTT
V: TRBV6-1; size: .; D: .; J: TRBJ2-7; CDR3: CASSGQLLGEQYF; DNA: TGTGCCAGCAGTGGACAGTTACTAGGCGAGCAGTACTTC
V: TRBV21-1; size: .; D: .; J: TRBJ1-2; CDR3: CASIQTGGYTF; DNA: TGTGCCAGCATCCAGACCGGCGGCTACACCTTC
V: TRBV6-1; size: .; D: TRBD2; J: TRBJ2-7; CDR3: CASNSGGAGYEQYF; DNA: TGTGCCAGCAACAGCGGGGGGGCCGGATACGAGCAGTACTTC
V: TRBV5-5; size: once; D: .; J: TRBJ2-7; CDR3: CASTRNYEQYF; DNA: TGTGCCAGTACTCGGAACTACGAGCAGTACTTC
V: TRBV14; size: .; D: .; J: TRBJ2-6; CDR3: CASSPAGRLTNVLTF; DNA: TGTGCCAGCAGCCCCGCCGGCCGCTTGACCAACGTCCTGACTTTC
V: TRBV5-6; size: once; D: .; J: TRBJ1-4; CDR3: CASSLFRGQRHEKLFF; DNA: TGTGCCAGCAGCTTGTTTCGTGGGCAGAGGCATGAAAAACTGTTTTTT
V: TRBV29-1; size: .; D: .; J: TRBJ2-3; CDR3: CSVEVVLVGQGTAGDTQYF; DNA: TGCAGCGTTGAAGTAGTTTTGGTCGGGCAAGGGACCGCAGGGGATACGCAGTATTTT
V: TRBV7-7; size: .; D: TRBD1; J: TRBJ1-1; CDR3: CASSLGTGTEAFF; DNA: TGTGCCAGCAGCCTGGGGACAGGCACTGAAGCTTTCTTT
V: TRBV6-1; size: .; D: .; J: TRBJ2-1; CDR3: CVAGYNEQFF; DNA: TGTGTTGCAGGCTACAATGAGCAGTTCTTC
V: TRBV6-1; size: .; D: TRBD2; J: TRBJ2-1; CDR3: CASRSRGGRYNEQFF; DNA: TGTGCCAGCAGGAGCCGGGGGGGTAGGTACAATGAGCAGTTCTTC
V: TRBV7-8; size: .; D: .; J: TRBJ1-5; CDR3: CASSLDVNQPQHF; DNA: TGTGCCAGCAGCTTAGACGTCAATCAGCCCCAGCATTTT
V: TRBV19; size: .; D: .; J: TRBJ2-7; CDR3: CASSLTGPGEQYF; DNA: TGTGCCAGTAGTCTCACTGGACCGGGAGAGCAGTACTTC
V: TRBV27; size: .; D: TRBD2; J: TRBJ2-7; CDR3: CASSWDYRSYEQYF; DNA: TGTGCCAGCAGTTGGGACTATAGGTCCTACGAGCAGTACTTC
V: TRBV5-4; size: .; D: .; J: TRBJ1-1; CDR3: CASSSEAVEAFF; DNA: TGTGCCAGCAGCTCGGAGGCGGTAGAAGCTTTCTTT
V: TRBV28; size: .; D: .; J: TRBJ1-2; CDR3: CASREWDGNYGYTF; DNA: TGTGCCAGCAGAGAATGGGACGGAAACTATGGCTACACCTTC
V: TRBV15; size: .; D: TRBD1; J: TRBJ1-5; CDR3: CATSRTGYQPQHF; DNA: TGTGCCACCAGCAGGACAGGGTACCAGCCCCAGCATTTT
V: TRBV29-1; size: .; D: .; J: TRBJ1-2; CDR3: CSSREPNYGYTF; DNA: TGCAGCTCCCGGGAGCCCAACTATGGCTACACCTTC
V: TRBV11-1; size: .; D: TRBD1; J: TRBJ2-3; CDR3: CASSKDRNTQYF; DNA: TGTGCCAGCAGCAAGGACAGGAATACGCAGTATTTT
V: TRBV12-2; size: once; D: .; J: TRBJ2-5; CDR3: CASRLTAGGRPQYF; DNA: TGTGCAAGTCGCTTAACTGCAGGGGGACGTCCCCAGTACTTC
V: TRBV7-2; size: .; D: TRBD2; J: TRBJ2-3; CDR3: CASSRGQGRVTDTQYF; DNA: TGTGCCAGCAGCCGTGGACAAGGGAGGGTGACAGATACGCAGTATTTT
V: TRBV28; size: .; D: .; J: TRBJ1-1; CDR3: CASSPIGPGSPEAFF; DNA: TGTGCCAGCAGCCCCATAGGGCCGGGGAGCCCTGAAGCTTTCTTT
V: TRBV14; size: few; D: .; J: TRBJ1-2; CDR3: CASSPGGALYGYTF; DNA: TGTGCCAGCAGCCCCGGAGGGGCCCTCTATGGCTACACCTTC
V: TRBV5-1; size: .; D: TRBD2; J: TRBJ2-5; CDR3: CASSWGLAGEETQYF; DNA: TGCGCCAGCAGCTGGGGACTAGCGGGGGAAGAGACCCAGTACTTC
V: TRBV9; size: .; D: .; J: TRBJ2-1; CDR3: CASSVGPGYDNEQFF; DNA: TGTGCCAGCAGCGTTGGACCCGGATATGACAATGAGCAGTTCTTC
V: TRBV7-3; size: .; D: TRBD2; J: TRBJ2-3; CDR3: CASSLGLAVGPLADTQYF; DNA: TGTGCCAGCAGCTTAGGGCTAGCGGTGGGGCCGTTGGCAGATACGCAGTATTTT
V: TRBV4-1; size: .; D: .; J: TRBJ1-2; CDR3: CASSQDRGNYGYTF; DNA: TGCGCCAGCAGCCAAGACAGGGGAAACTATGGCTACACCTTC
V: TRBV15; size: .; D: .; J: TRBJ1-3; CDR3: CATSPFMGSGNTIYF; DNA: TGTGCCACCAGCCCCTTTATGGGGTCTGGAAACACCATATATTTT
V: TRBV10-1; size: .; D: .; J: TRBJ2-3; CDR3: CASSDDGYTDTQYF; DNA: TGCGCCAGCAGTGATGATGGATACACAGATACGCAGTATTTT
V: TRBV16; size: .; D: .; J: TRBJ1-4; CDR3: CASSQRGGWNEKLFF; DNA: TGTGCCAGCAGCCAACGTGGCGGGTGGAATGAAAAACTGTTTTTT
V: TRBV29-1; size: .; D: .; J: TRBJ2-7; CDR3: CSVEYGSKPYEQYF; DNA: TGCAGCGTTGAATACGGAAGCAAGCCCTACGAGCAGTACTTC
V: TRBV7-2; size: .; D: .; J: TRBJ2-1; CDR3: CASSFGLVGSYNEQFF; DNA: TGTGCCAGCAGCTTCGGACTCGTCGGCTCCTACAATGAGCAGTTCTTC
V: TRBV10-3; size: few; D: .; J: TRBJ1-2; CDR3: CAIKDRPNYGYTF; DNA: TGTGCCATCAAAGACAGGCCAAACTATGGCTACACCTTC
V: TRBV2; size: .; D: .; J: TRBJ2-5; CDR3: CASSELVRSETQYF; DNA: TGTGCCAGCAGTGAGCTAGTCCGATCTGAGACCCAGTACTTC
V: TRBV19; size: .; D: TRBD1; J: TRBJ2-1; CDR3: CASNDRGSYNEQFF; DNA: TGTGCCAGTAACGACAGGGGGTCCTACAATGAGCAGTTCTTC
V: TRBV18; size: .; D: .; J: TRBJ2-7; CDR3: CASSPRQDYEQYF; DNA: TGTGCCAGCTCACCAAGGCAGGACTACGAGCAGTACTTC
V: TRBV7-9; size: .; D: TRBD2; J: TRBJ2-3; CDR3: CASRQGLADTDTQYF; DNA: TGTGCCAGCAGACAGGGACTAGCTGACACAGATACGCAGTATTTT
V: TRBV20-1; size: .; D: .; J: TRBJ1-1; CDR3: CSARRLRGAFF; DNA: TGCAGTGCTAGACGCCTCCGGGGAGCTTTCTTT
V: TRBV5-1; size: few; D: .; J: TRBJ1-2; CDR3: CASSYEGANYGYTF; DNA: TGCGCCAGCAGCTACGAGGGTGCCAACTATGGCTACACCTTC
V: TRBV6-5; size: .; D: .; J: TRBJ2-1; CDR3: CASSPGRGYNEQFF; DNA: TGTGCCAGCAGCCCCGGTAGGGGATACAATGAGCAGTTCTTC
V: TRBV5-6; size: .; D: .; J: TRBJ1-3; CDR3: CASSLGRVSGNTIYF; DNA: TGTGCCAGCAGCTTAGGCAGGGTCTCTGGAAACACCATATATTTT
V: TRBV11-3; size: .; D: .; J: TRBJ1-3; CDR3: CASTPTGGNTIYF; DNA: TGTGCCAGCACCCCGACGGGAGGAAACACCATATATTTT
V: TRBV19; size: .; D: TRBD2; J: TRBJ2-7; CDR3: CASSGGGAYEQYF; DNA: TGTGCCAGTAGCGGCGGGGGGGCCTACGAGCAGTACTTC
V: TRBV10-3; size: .; D: .; J: TRBJ1-2; CDR3: CAAAPSGEFYGYTF; DNA: TGTGCCGCCGCCCCATCGGGGGAGTTCTATGGCTACACCTTC
V: TRBV5-4; size: .; D: TRBD2; J: TRBJ2-7; CDR3: CASSLKRGEGVEQYF; DNA: TGTGCCAGCAGTCTGAAGCGGGGGGAAGGTGTCGAGCAGTACTTC
V: TRBV7-6; size: .; D: .; J: TRBJ2-6; CDR3: CASSRGGGTDSGPGANVLTF; DNA: TGTGCCAGCAGCCGAGGGGGGGGGACAGATAGTGGCCCTGGGGCCAACGTCCTGACTTTC